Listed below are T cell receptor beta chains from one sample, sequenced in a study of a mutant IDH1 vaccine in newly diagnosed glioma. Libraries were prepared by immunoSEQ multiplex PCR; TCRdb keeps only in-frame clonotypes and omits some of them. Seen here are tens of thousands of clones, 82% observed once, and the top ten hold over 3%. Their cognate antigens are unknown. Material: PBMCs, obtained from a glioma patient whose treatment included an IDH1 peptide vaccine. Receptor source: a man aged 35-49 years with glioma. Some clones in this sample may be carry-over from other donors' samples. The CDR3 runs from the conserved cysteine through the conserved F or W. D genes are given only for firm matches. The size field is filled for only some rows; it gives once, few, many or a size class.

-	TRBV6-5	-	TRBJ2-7	CASKREYEQYF	TGTGCCAGCAAAAGGGAGTACGAGCAGTACTTC
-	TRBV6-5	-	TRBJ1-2	CASSPNEPSVHTF	TGTGCCAGCAGTCCAAACGAACCCTCGGTCCACACCTTC
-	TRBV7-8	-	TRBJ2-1	CASSLGGTTNEQFF	TGTGCCAGCAGCTTAGGAGGGACAACCAATGAGCAGTTCTTC
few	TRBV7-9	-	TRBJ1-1	CASRPTENTEAFF	TGTGCCAGCAGGCCAACAGAGAACACTGAAGCTTTCTTT
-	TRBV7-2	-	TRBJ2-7	CASSSYLGRLNSYEQYF	TGTGCCAGCAGCTCGTACCTGGGACGGCTGAACTCCTACGAGCAGTACTTC
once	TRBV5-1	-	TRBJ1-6	CASSSGEINSPLHF	TGCGCCAGCAGCTCAGGGGAAATCAATTCACCCCTCCACTTT
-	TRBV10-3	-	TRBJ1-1	CAISESPGVYTEAFF	TGTGCCATCAGTGAGTCGCCCGGTGTCTACACTGAAGCTTTCTTT
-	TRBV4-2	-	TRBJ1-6	CASSQDWQPLHF	TGTGCCAGCAGCCAAGATTGGCAACCCCTCCACTTT
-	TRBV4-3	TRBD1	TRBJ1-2	CASSPASGTVLYGYTF	TGCGCCAGCAGCCCTGCTTCCGGGACAGTCCTCTATGGCTACACCTTC
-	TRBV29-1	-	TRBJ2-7	CSVEGRGAGREQYF	TGCAGCGTTGAAGGCAGAGGGGCGGGGAGGGAGCAGTACTTC
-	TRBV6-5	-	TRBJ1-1	CASSKAMNTEAFF	TGTGCCAGCAGTAAGGCAATGAACACTGAAGCTTTCTTT
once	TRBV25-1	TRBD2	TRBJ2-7	CASRTSGTYEQYF	TGTGCCAGCAGGACTAGCGGGACCTACGAGCAGTACTTC
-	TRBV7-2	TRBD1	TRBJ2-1	CASSSRQGAQNEQFF	TGTGCCAGCAGCTCAAGACAGGGGGCCCAAAATGAGCAGTTCTTC
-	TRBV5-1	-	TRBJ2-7	CASSFTGPYEQYF	TGCGCCAGCAGCTTTACGGGCCCCTACGAGCAGTACTTC
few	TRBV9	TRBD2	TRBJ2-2	CASSRGGFSNTGELFF	TGTGCCAGCAGCCGGGGGGGGTTTTCGAACACCGGGGAGCTGTTTTTT
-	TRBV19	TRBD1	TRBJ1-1	CASSIDREREAFF	TGTGCCAGTAGTATCGACAGGGAGCGTGAAGCTTTCTTT
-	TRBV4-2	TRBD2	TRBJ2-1	CASSQDEAGVSYNEQFF	TGTGCCAGCAGCCAAGATGAAGCGGGGGTCTCCTACAATGAGCAGTTCTTC
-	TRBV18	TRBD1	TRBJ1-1	CASSPRTGMNTEAFF	TGTGCCAGCTCCCCCAGGACAGGAATGAACACTGAAGCTTTCTTT
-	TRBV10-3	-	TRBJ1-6	CAIRIGSGANSPLHF	TGTGCCATCCGCATAGGGAGCGGGGCAAATTCACCCCTCCACTTT
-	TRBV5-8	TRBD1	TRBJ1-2	CASSLGDRLINYGYTF	TGTGCCAGCAGCTTGGGGGACAGGCTGATCAACTATGGCTACACCTTC
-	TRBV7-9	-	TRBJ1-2	CASSSSGVNYGYTF	TGTGCCAGCAGCTCCTCAGGGGTTAACTATGGCTACACCTTC
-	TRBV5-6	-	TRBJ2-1	CASSLIYRSYNEQFF	TGTGCCAGCAGCTTAATCTACCGCTCCTACAATGAGCAGTTCTTC
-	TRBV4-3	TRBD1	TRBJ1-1	CASSQDPGAGGETEAFF	TGCGCCAGCAGCCAAGATCCCGGGGCAGGGGGAGAGACTGAAGCTTTCTTT
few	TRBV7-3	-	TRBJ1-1	CASSATGISEAFF	TGTGCCAGCAGCGCTACAGGGATATCTGAAGCTTTCTTT
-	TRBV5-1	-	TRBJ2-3	CASSLGQLSDTQYF	TGCGCCAGCAGCTTGGGACAGTTGTCAGATACGCAGTATTTT
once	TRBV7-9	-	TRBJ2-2	CASSLEGGNTGELFF	TGTGCCAGCAGCTTAGAGGGGGGGAACACCGGGGAGCTGTTTTTT
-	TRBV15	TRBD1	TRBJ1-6	CATSRTGYNSPLHF	TGTGCCACCAGCAGGACAGGGTATAATTCACCCCTCCACTTT
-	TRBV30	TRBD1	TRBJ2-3	CAWSVLAAGGDTQYF	TGTGCCTGGAGTGTACTTGCCGCAGGGGGAGATACGCAGTATTTT
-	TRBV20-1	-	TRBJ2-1	CSTQRNEQFF	TGCAGTACGCAGAGAAATGAGCAGTTCTTC
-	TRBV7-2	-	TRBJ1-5	CASSPQQGQPQHF	TGTGCCAGCAGCCCCCAACAGGGTCAGCCCCAGCATTTT
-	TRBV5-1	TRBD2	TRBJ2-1	CASSLVSSGGNEQFF	TGCGCCAGCAGCTTGGTCTCTAGCGGGGGGAATGAGCAGTTCTTC
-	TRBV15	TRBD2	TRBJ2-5	CATSTSGGPSWTQYF	TGTGCCACCAGCACGAGCGGGGGCCCATCGTGGACCCAGTACTTC
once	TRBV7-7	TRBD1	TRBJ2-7	CASSHGTGSSYEQYF	TGTGCCAGCAGCCACGGGACAGGGAGCTCCTACGAGCAGTACTTC
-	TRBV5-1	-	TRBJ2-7	CASSHLGGQVDEQYF	TGCGCCAGCAGCCACCTGGGGGGTCAGGTCGACGAGCAGTACTTC
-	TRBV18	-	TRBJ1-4	CASSPPVGGDEKLFF	TGTGCCAGCTCACCACCGGTGGGCGGGGATGAAAAACTGTTTTTT
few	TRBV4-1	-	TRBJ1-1	CASSQGQRGNTEAFF	TGCGCCAGCAGCCAAGGTCAAAGGGGGAACACTGAAGCTTTCTTT
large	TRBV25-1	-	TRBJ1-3	CASSEGTSGNTIYF	TGTGCCAGCAGTGAAGGGACCTCTGGAAACACCATATATTTT
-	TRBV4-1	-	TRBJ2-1	CASSQVEGGYNEQFF	TGCGCCAGCAGCCAAGTCGAGGGGGGATACAATGAGCAGTTCTTC
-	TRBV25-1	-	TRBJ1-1	CASRRGLNTEAFF	TGTGCCAGCAGAAGGGGTTTGAACACTGAAGCTTTCTTT
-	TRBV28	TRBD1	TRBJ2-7	CASSQAGTGGIYEQYF	TGTGCCAGCAGTCAAGCCGGGACAGGGGGGATCTACGAGCAGTACTTC
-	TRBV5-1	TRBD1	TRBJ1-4	CASSLEGTGNEKLFF	TGCGCCAGCAGCTTGGAGGGGACAGGGAATGAAAAACTGTTTTTT
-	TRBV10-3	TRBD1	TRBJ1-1	CAISGQGSTEAFF	TGTGCCATCAGCGGACAGGGAAGTACTGAAGCTTTCTTT
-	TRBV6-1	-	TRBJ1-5	CASSELYGQTGDQPQHF	TGTGCCAGCAGTGAGCTTTATGGGCAGACAGGCGATCAGCCCCAGCATTTT
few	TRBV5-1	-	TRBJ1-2	CASSTGGGGYTF	TGCGCCAGCAGCACCGGAGGGGGTGGCTACACCTTC
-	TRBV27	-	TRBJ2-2	CASSLRPGGELFF	TGTGCCAGCAGTTTAAGGCCGGGCGGGGAGCTGTTTTTT
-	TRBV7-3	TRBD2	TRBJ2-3	CASSLTGLAGGADTQYF	TGTGCCAGCAGCTTAACGGGGCTAGCGGGGGGGGCAGATACGCAGTATTTT
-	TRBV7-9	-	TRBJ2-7	CASRGEAPPGPEQYF	TGTGCCAGCAGGGGGGAGGCGCCGCCAGGCCCCGAGCAGTACTTC
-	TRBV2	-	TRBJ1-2	CASTPRGGPNYGYTF	TGTGCCAGCACTCCCCGCGGCGGCCCTAACTATGGCTACACCTTC
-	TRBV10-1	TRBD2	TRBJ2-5	CASSSGTSGGPETQYF	TGCGCCAGCAGTTCCGGGACTAGCGGGGGGCCCGAGACCCAGTACTTC